This entry describes one TCR beta chain. The data are from a study of blood T cell repertoires in COVID-19. Across the study: Material from acute and convalescent COVID-19 was sourced from the United States, Italy and Spain. PBMCs, B-cell-depleted T cells, or T cells provided the cDNA or gDNA that made up the material.

The CDR3 is made up of 15 amino acids. The V and J ends lost 1 base and 6 bases, in that order; junction bases with no gene match: 8. The germline V gene encodes CDR1 SGHVS and CDR2 FQNEAQ. In the authors' methods: Counts of nucleated cells, estimated from reference gene primer amplification, were obtained. The table came from immunoSEQ multiplex PCR; TCRdb's copy has only in-frame clones and leaves some out. The V and J calls and clone size were taken over from that table, and D and trimming were inferred from the DNA. The repertoire includes 120,000 or so clones, approximately 82% of them detected once, and around 4% sits in the top ten.

The chain couples TRBV7-8 to TRBJ1-2; the match to TRBD1 covers 7 bases. Sequenced material: peripheral blood. This sequence originates from a woman aged 45-60 years with acute or convalescent COVID-19. CDR3 residues: CASSLVWGQNNGYTF. The DNA for the CDR3 is TGTGCCAGCAGCTTAGTATGGGGACAGAATAATGGCTACACCTTC. Complete variable domain (other parts from reference TRBV7-8 and TRBJ1-2): GAGVSQSPRYKVAKRGQDVALRCDPISGHVSLFWYQQALGQGPEFLTYFQNEAQLDKSGLPSDRFFAERPEGSVSTLKIQRTQQEDSAVYLCASSLVWGQNNGYTFGSGTRLTVV.